This T cell receptor beta chain was found in a study of beta chain features in type 1 diabetes. Study-wide context: Examination covered almost 110,000,000 sorted cells spanning all samples.

CDR1 and CDR2 (germline): SNHLY, FYNNEI. V was pared by 6 bases and J by 2 bases, with 1 base of the junction left unmatched. The CDR3 is 13 amino acids. Every sorted population was more than 95% pure. As regards this clone: As yet, its antigen is unknown.

Expressed TCRB transcripts were sequenced because the isolated RNA had all been reverse transcribed beforehand. The data were produced by immunoSEQ multiplex PCR, yet TCRdb's version contains in-frame clones alone and is incomplete. The sample lists around 400,000 clones, around 16% occurring once. Whole-study results and caveats: Insertions at VDJ junctions were less frequent in type 1 diabetes patients. These patients also deleted more nucleotides at the same junctions.

This sequence originates from a woman aged 18-30 years in good health. This chain connects TRBV2 to TRBJ2-3; TRBD2 agrees at 8 bases. The sequenced sample consisted of naive CD4+ T cells from blood. The CDR3 region has the DNA TGTGCCAGCAGACTAGCGGTCACAGATACGCAGTATTTT. Protein sequence: CASRLAVTDTQYF. Combining the CDR3 with reference TRBV2 and TRBJ2-3 gives the whole variable domain EPEVTQTPSHQVTQMGQEVILRCVPISNHLYFYWYRQILGQKVEFLVSFYNNEISEKSEIFDDQFSVERPDGSNFTLKIRSTKLEDSAMYFCASRLAVTDTQYFGPGTRLTVL.